The T cell receptor beta chain described here comes from a study of T cell changes during pregnancy in multiple sclerosis. Per the germline V gene, CDR1 is MNHEY and CDR2 is SVGAGI. Trimming pared 8 bases from V and 4 bases from J, leaving 14 bases between. The CDR3 is made up of 13 amino acids. Clones were sequenced by immunoSEQ multiplex PCR, and TCRdb holds only the in-frame ones, with some missing. In the table there are tens of thousands of clones, more than 85% of which are singletons. Sequencing used peripheral blood, obtained after pregnancy. This chain connects TRBV6-5 to TRBJ1-2, with a tentative D call TRBD1 (5 bases). The clonotype originates from a female donor in good health, enrolled as a control in a pregnancy study. CDR3 sequence (DNA): TGTGCCAGCCGCGCGGGACGGCCCTATGGCTACACCTTC. Amino acids: CASRAGRPYGYTF.